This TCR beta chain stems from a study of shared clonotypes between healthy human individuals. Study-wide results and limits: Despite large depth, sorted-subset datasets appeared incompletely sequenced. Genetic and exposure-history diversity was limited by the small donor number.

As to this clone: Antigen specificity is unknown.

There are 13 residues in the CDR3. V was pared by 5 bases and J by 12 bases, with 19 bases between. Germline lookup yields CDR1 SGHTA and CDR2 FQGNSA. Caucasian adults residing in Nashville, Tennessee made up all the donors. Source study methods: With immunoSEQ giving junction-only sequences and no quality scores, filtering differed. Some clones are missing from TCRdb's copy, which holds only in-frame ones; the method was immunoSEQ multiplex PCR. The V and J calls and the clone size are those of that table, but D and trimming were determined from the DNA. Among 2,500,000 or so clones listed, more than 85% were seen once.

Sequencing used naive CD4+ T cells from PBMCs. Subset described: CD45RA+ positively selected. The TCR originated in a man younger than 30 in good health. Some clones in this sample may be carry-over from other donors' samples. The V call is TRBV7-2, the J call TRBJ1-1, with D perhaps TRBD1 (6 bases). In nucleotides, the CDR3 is TGTGCCAGCAGCCAAGATAGCGGGGGCGTCTCTTTCTTT. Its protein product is CASSQDSGGVSFF.